Each of the 7 T cell receptor beta chains below was sequenced from the same sample in a study of monozygotic twins with inflammatory bowel disease. Each CDR3 protein gets one entry in TCRdb, which reprocessed the 5' RACE reads and gives no DNA. The listing contains under 150,000 distinct CDR3 sequences. The sequenced sample was blood. These receptors all come from a human donor with ulcerative colitis or Crohn's disease, or a healthy co-twin of an affected twin (not recorded which).

V is TRBV5-1 and J is TRBJ2-2. This CDR3 comprises 13 residues. Germline CDR1 is SGHRS and CDR2 is YFSETQ. The CDR3 region is CASSIMVVGELFF.

The genes are TRBV7-2 and TRBJ2-1. The CDR3 has 13 residues. Germline lookup yields CDR1 SGHTA and CDR2 FQGNSA. The chain's CDR3 is CASSFTLYNEQFF.

The chain couples TRBV10-3 to TRBJ1-1; with no DNA, the TCRdb D assignment of TRBD1 cannot be verified. Germline V CDR1 and CDR2: ENHRY, SYGVKD. This CDR3 spans 13 amino acids. The CDR3 is CAIGWGQNTEAFF.

V and J are TRBV6-5 and TRBJ1-6; with no DNA, the TCRdb D assignment of TRBD1 cannot be verified. CDR1 MNHEY and CDR2 SVGAGI come from the germline V gene. The CDR3 is made up of 15 amino acids. Here the CDR3 reads CASSYLFQENSPLHF.

The chain is built from TRBV7-2 and TRBJ2-2. Germline V gene sequence: CDR1 SGHTA, CDR2 FQGNSA. This CDR3 contains 14 residues. CDR3: CASSLWGNTGELFF. Based on the CDR3 plus reference TRBV7-2 and TRBJ2-2, the full variable domain is GAGVSQSPSNKVTEKGKDVELRCDPISGHTALYWYRQSLGQGLEFLIYFQGNSAPDKSGLPSDRFSAERTGGSVSTLTIQRTQQEDSAVYLCASSLWGNTGELFFGEGSRLTVL.

The V call is TRBV5-1, the J call TRBJ2-5; TCRdb returns TRBD2, unconfirmable since there is no DNA. The CDR3 is 14 residues long. CDR1 and CDR2 (germline): SGHRS, YFSETQ. The CDR3 region is CASSVFGSQETQYF.

CDR3: CASSRSTGGDSPLHF. This sequence joins TRBV18 and TRBJ1-6; with no DNA, the TCRdb D assignment of TRBD1 cannot be verified. The CDR3 sequence is 15 residues long. CDR1 and CDR2 from the germline V gene are KGHSH and LQKENI.